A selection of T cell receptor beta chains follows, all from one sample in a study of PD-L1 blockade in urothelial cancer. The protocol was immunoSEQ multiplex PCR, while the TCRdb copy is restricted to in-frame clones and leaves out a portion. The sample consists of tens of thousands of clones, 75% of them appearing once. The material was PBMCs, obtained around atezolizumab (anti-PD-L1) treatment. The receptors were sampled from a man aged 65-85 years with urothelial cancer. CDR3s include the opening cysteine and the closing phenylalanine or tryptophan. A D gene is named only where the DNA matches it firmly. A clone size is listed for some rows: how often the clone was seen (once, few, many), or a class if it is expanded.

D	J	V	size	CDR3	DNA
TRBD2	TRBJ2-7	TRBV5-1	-	CASSLSGGTSTWEQYF	TGCGCCAGCAGCTTGAGTGGAGGGACTAGCACCTGGGAGCAGTACTTC
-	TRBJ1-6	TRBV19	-	CASRSRGNSPLHF	TGTGCCAGTAGATCCCGCGGGAATTCACCCCTCCACTTT
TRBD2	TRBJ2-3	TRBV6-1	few	CASSSGRATDTQYF	TGTGCCAGCAGTAGCGGGAGGGCGACAGATACGCAGTATTTT
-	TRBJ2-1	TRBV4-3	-	CASSQEDRVNEQFF	TGCGCCAGCAGCCAAGAAGACCGGGTAAATGAGCAGTTCTTC
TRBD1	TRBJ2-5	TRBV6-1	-	CASSLRTGWTQYF	TGTGCCAGCAGTCTACGGACAGGGTGGACCCAGTACTTC
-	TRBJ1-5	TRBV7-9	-	CASSLGFGEGFNQPQHF	TGTGCCAGCAGCTTAGGGTTTGGGGAGGGTTTCAATCAGCCCCAGCATTTT
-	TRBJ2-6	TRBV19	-	CASSPRGGTANVLTF	TGTGCCAGTAGTCCGAGGGGGGGGACGGCCAACGTCCTGACTTTC
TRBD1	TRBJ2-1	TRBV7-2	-	CASSLWTGADEQFF	TGTGCCAGCAGCTTATGGACAGGGGCAGATGAGCAGTTCTTC
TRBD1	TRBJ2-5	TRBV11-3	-	CASSLGAGGRETQYF	TGTGCCAGCAGCTTAGGGGCAGGGGGCCGGGAGACCCAGTACTTC
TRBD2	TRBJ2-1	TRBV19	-	CASSIATAGRYNEQFF	TGTGCCAGTAGTATAGCTACAGCGGGGCGCTACAATGAGCAGTTCTTC
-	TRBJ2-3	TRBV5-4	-	CASSFGRGSSTDTQYF	TGTGCCAGCAGCTTCGGACGGGGGAGCAGCACAGATACGCAGTATTTT
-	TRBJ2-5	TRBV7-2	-	CASSPQTFQETQYF	TGTGCCAGCAGCCCCCAGACATTTCAAGAGACCCAGTACTTC
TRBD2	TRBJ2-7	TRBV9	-	CASSVTGTSPREQYF	TGTGCCAGCAGCGTAACCGGGACTAGCCCCAGGGAGCAGTACTTC
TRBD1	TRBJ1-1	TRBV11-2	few	CASSSTGGWVNTEAFF	TGTGCCAGCAGCTCTACAGGGGGCTGGGTGAACACTGAAGCTTTCTTT
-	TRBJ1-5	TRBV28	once	CASSSPGSVWQPQHF	TGTGCCAGCAGCTCCCCCGGGTCGGTATGGCAGCCCCAGCATTTT
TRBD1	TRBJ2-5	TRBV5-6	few	CASSRDRGRETQYF	TGTGCCAGCAGCCGGGACAGGGGGCGAGAGACCCAGTACTTC
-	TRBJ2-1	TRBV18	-	CASSLMGLAEGEQFF	TGTGCCAGCTCACTCATGGGACTCGCTGAAGGAGAGCAGTTCTTC
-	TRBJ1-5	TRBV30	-	CAWSLGLSNQPQHF	TGTGCCTGGAGTTTAGGACTTAGCAATCAGCCCCAGCATTTT
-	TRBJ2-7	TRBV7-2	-	CASSFSRASHEQYF	TGTGCCAGCAGCTTTTCCAGGGCCTCCCACGAGCAGTACTTC
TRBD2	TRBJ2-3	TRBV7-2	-	CASSSWTSGRPDTQYF	TGTGCCAGCAGCTCCTGGACTAGCGGGAGGCCGGATACGCAGTATTTT
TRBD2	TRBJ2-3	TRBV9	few	CASSVTFSLAGLGTDTQYF	TGTGCCAGCAGCGTTACGTTCTCCTTAGCGGGTCTAGGCACAGATACGCAGTATTTT
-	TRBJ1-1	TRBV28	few	CASSPPGEGDTEAFF	TGTGCCAGCAGTCCCCCGGGGGAAGGGGACACTGAAGCTTTCTTT
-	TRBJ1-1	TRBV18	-	CASSSTLNTEAFF	TGTGCCAGCTCCAGTACCCTGAACACTGAAGCTTTCTTT